The 8 T cell receptor beta chains below were found in one sample sequenced in a study of CD8 T cells in cerebrospinal fluid in Alzheimer's disease. Reanalyzing the 10x single-cell sequencing reads, TCRdb keeps one entry per CDR3 protein, without DNA. Its clone listing holds 900 to 1,200 distinct CDR3 sequences. Material: cerebrospinal fluid. The source is a human donor with mild cognitive impairment.

Measured by frequency, this clonotype is large. The chain employs TRBV5-1 and TRBJ1-3. The CDR3 loop spans 16 amino acids. Germline V CDR1 and CDR2: SGHRS, YFSETQ. The CDR3 region is CASSLDFRSVGNTIYF.

This clonotype is identified as large from frequency. V usage is TRBV11-2 and J usage is TRBJ2-3; checking the TCRdb D call of TRBD1 is not possible without DNA. Germline-derived CDR1 and CDR2 are SGHAT and FQNNGV. The CDR3 has 14 residues. The CDR3 is CASSSRGRTDTQYF.

This clonotype registers medium-sized by frequency. The V gene is TRBV12-3 or TRBV12-4, the J gene TRBJ1-1; TCRdb indicates TRBD1, and absent DNA this call remains unverified. The CDR3 extends over 15 amino acids. CDR3 sequence reads: CASSPRTGRNTEAFF.

This clonotype shows up as large by frequency. This sequence joins TRBV6-1 and TRBJ2-2. CDR1 MNHNS and CDR2 SASEGT come from the germline V gene. The CDR3 is 12 residues long. CDR3: CASRILAGELFF.

The chain employs TRBV3-2 and TRBJ1-2. TRBV3-2 corresponds to a pseudogene. The CDR3 covers 13 residues. The CDR3 sequence is CASSLGRTYGYTF.

This clonotype ranks as medium-sized in terms of frequency. The rearrangement uses TRBV5-1 and TRBJ1-1. The germline V gene has CDR1 SGHRS and CDR2 YFSETQ. This CDR3 region has 17 residues. CDR3 loop: CASSLPLGGATNTEAFF.

This clonotype ranks as medium-sized (0.01 to 0.1%) in terms of frequency. The V gene is TRBV14, the J gene TRBJ1-2; TCRdb indicates TRBD1, and absent DNA this call remains unverified. This CDR3 region has 16 residues. Germline CDR1 is SGHDN and CDR2 is FVKESK. CDR3 residues: CASSQVPGQYVYGYTF.

Considering frequency, this clonotype is large. The chain is built from TRBV4-1 and TRBJ2-1; absent DNA, TCRdb's TRBD2 call cannot be checked. CDR1 MGHRA and CDR2 YSYEKL come from the germline V gene. There are 17 residues in the CDR3. CDR3 sequence: CASSQDRRTSGGSLLFF.